This is a list of T cell receptor beta chains from one sample in a study of vaccination and CD4 T cells after COVID-19. TCRdb reanalysed the PCR reads using MiXCR and keeps one entry per CDR3 protein. In the table there are around 15,000 distinct CDR3 sequences, around 46% of which are singletons. Their target antigens are unknown. Sequences were obtained from CD4+ T cells from blood, cultured in vitro. The receptors stem from a human donor who had recovered from COVID-19. CDR3s leave out the opening cysteine and the closing phenylalanine or tryptophan. D genes are given only for firm matches.

j_gene	v_gene	d_gene	CDR3aa
TRBJ2-2	TRBV28	TRBD2	ASSLAGGPLAGELF
TRBJ1-2	TRBV28	NA	ASSSRVGYGYT
TRBJ1-5	TRBV20-1	TRBD1	SARDRGNQSQH
TRBJ1-6	TRBV5-1	NA	ASSLKLDSPLH
TRBJ1-4	TRBV20-1	TRBD1	SANLGQGQEKLF
TRBJ1-1	TRBV21-1	NA	ASSNQDRVRGNTEAF
TRBJ1-2	TRBV18	NA	ASSPPNTNYGYT
TRBJ1-5	TRBV12-3/TRBV12-4	NA	ASTRAQAGGNQPQH
TRBJ1-2	TRBV7-9	TRBD1	ASSLRQGAYGYT
TRBJ1-1	TRBV2	NA	ASSDVWPEAF
TRBJ2-6	TRBV18	NA	ASSPIQMTSGANVLT
TRBJ2-1	TRBV19	NA	ASSISSSVAYNEQF
TRBJ1-1	TRBV20-1	NA	SARARGPIDGTEAF
TRBJ2-2	TRBV7-8	TRBD1	ASSLGLGRQGTNTGELF
TRBJ2-1	TRBV6-1	TRBD2	ATEREGESYNEQF
TRBJ2-7	TRBV6-4	NA	ASSGRVGSYEQY
TRBJ2-3	TRBV14	NA	ASRHHGSTDTQY
TRBJ1-2	TRBV6-1	TRBD1	ASIASGQGGRGNYGYT
TRBJ2-1	TRBV7-9	TRBD1	ASSITGGSSYNEQF
TRBJ2-5	TRBV27	NA	ASSLNPPQGNHQETQY
TRBJ1-1	TRBV7-9	TRBD1	ASSAGQGDTEAF
TRBJ1-2	TRBV20-1	TRBD1	SASGRAGGADGYT
TRBJ1-2	TRBV12-5	TRBD1	ASGLQGNYGYT
TRBJ1-3	TRBV20-1	TRBD1	SAMDRSGNTIY
TRBJ1-6	TRBV6-5	NA	ASSYSRGGSPLH
TRBJ2-5	TRBV10-1	NA	ASSDQAKQETQY
TRBJ1-5	TRBV6-1	NA	ASSRTVSNQPQH
TRBJ2-5	TRBV11-2	NA	ASSSGETQY
TRBJ2-5	TRBV20-1	TRBD2	SARDAMAGGRGETQY
TRBJ1-5	TRBV27	NA	ASSRNRALYSNQPQH
TRBJ2-7	TRBV7-2	TRBD2	ASSLSPLASSYEQY
TRBJ1-1	TRBV5-1	TRBD1	ASSLGGQGYTEAF
TRBJ2-7	TRBV18	TRBD1	ASSPMGQGAHEQY
TRBJ1-1	TRBV5-1	NA	ASSLDRTNTEAF
TRBJ2-2	TRBV7-6	TRBD1	ASSLRTGTGELF
TRBJ1-2	TRBV28	TRBD1	ASSLGDRGRGYT
TRBJ2-3	TRBV6-1	NA	ASKGGATYTQY
TRBJ2-3	TRBV6-1	NA	ASSETSGADTQY
TRBJ1-2	TRBV6-2/TRBV6-3	NA	ASSYAGEDGYT
TRBJ2-7	TRBV7-9	NA	ASSLAMGREQY
TRBJ1-5	TRBV20-1	NA	SAQQGVAPNQPQH